The rows below give T cell receptor beta chains drawn from one sample of a study of shared clonotypes between healthy human individuals. The data were produced by immunoSEQ multiplex PCR, yet TCRdb's version contains in-frame clones alone and is incomplete. This table holds around 2.5 million clones, roughly 93% found once. Input material: naive CD4+ T cells from PBMCs. The receptors were gathered from a man aged 18 to 35 in good health. Some clones in this sample may be carry-over from other donors' samples. The CDR3 runs from the conserved cysteine through the conserved F or W. Each record gives: clone size, D gene, CDR3 length, J gene, V gene, CDR3 DNA, CDR3 protein. A D gene is named only where the DNA matches it firmly. Clone size is shown for a subset of rows, as once, few, many or a class of expanded clone.

clone_size: once
d_call: TRBD1
cdr3_length: 14
j_call: TRBJ2-5
v_call: TRBV6-1
cdr3_nt: TGTGCCAGCAAAACGTCAGGGGGCAGCGAGACCCAGTACTTC
cdr3_aa: CASKTSGGSETQYF

clone_size: -
d_call: TRBD1
cdr3_length: 15
j_call: TRBJ2-7
v_call: TRBV5-4
cdr3_nt: TGTGCCAGCAGCATCAGGACAGGGGGCTCATACGAGCAGTACTTC
cdr3_aa: CASSIRTGGSYEQYF

clone_size: -
d_call: -
cdr3_length: 16
j_call: TRBJ1-3
v_call: TRBV15
cdr3_nt: TGTGCCACCAGCAGGGGAGGGACAACCTCAGGAAACACCATATATTTT
cdr3_aa: CATSRGGTTSGNTIYF

clone_size: -
d_call: -
cdr3_length: 13
j_call: TRBJ2-7
v_call: TRBV11-2
cdr3_nt: TGTGCCAGCAGCGCTACACTAGCAAACGAGCAGTACTTC
cdr3_aa: CASSATLANEQYF

clone_size: -
d_call: -
cdr3_length: 15
j_call: TRBJ2-3
v_call: TRBV30
cdr3_nt: TGTGCCTGGAGTGTACTGGGGGTTCGCACAGATACGCAGTATTTT
cdr3_aa: CAWSVLGVRTDTQYF

clone_size: -
d_call: -
cdr3_length: 14
j_call: TRBJ2-5
v_call: TRBV19
cdr3_nt: TGTGCCAGTAGTATCCCAGGGGTTGGAGAGACCCAGTACTTC
cdr3_aa: CASSIPGVGETQYF

clone_size: -
d_call: -
cdr3_length: 14
j_call: TRBJ2-7
v_call: TRBV7-6
cdr3_nt: TGTGCCAGCAGCGCCTCGGGGGTTACCTACGAGCAGTACTTC
cdr3_aa: CASSASGVTYEQYF

clone_size: -
d_call: -
cdr3_length: 8
j_call: TRBJ1-2
v_call: TRBV27
cdr3_nt: TGTGCCAGCAGCCACCACACCTTC
cdr3_aa: CASSHHTF

clone_size: -
d_call: TRBD2
cdr3_length: 17
j_call: TRBJ2-5
v_call: TRBV4-2
cdr3_nt: TGTGCCAGCAGCCGCCAAAGCTCAGCGGGAGTAGAAGAGACCCAGTACTTC
cdr3_aa: CASSRQSSAGVEETQYF

clone_size: -
d_call: TRBD1
cdr3_length: 13
j_call: TRBJ1-1
v_call: TRBV28
cdr3_nt: TGTGCCAGCAGGGACAGGGCGCGCACTGAAGCTTTCTTT
cdr3_aa: CASRDRARTEAFF

clone_size: -
d_call: -
cdr3_length: 14
j_call: TRBJ1-1
v_call: TRBV10-3
cdr3_nt: TGTGCCATCAGTGAGTCCGGGGGACCCACTGAAGCTTTCTTT
cdr3_aa: CAISESGGPTEAFF

clone_size: -
d_call: TRBD1
cdr3_length: 16
j_call: TRBJ1-2
v_call: TRBV7-3
cdr3_nt: TGTGCCAGCAGCTTAATGGCTGGAGACAGGGCCGCTGGCTACACCTTC
cdr3_aa: CASSLMAGDRAAGYTF

clone_size: -
d_call: -
cdr3_length: 16
j_call: TRBJ1-6
v_call: TRBV7-8
cdr3_nt: TGTGCCAGCAGCTTAGCATCGAGACGGACAAATTCACCCCTCCACTTT
cdr3_aa: CASSLASRRTNSPLHF

clone_size: -
d_call: -
cdr3_length: 15
j_call: TRBJ1-2
v_call: TRBV28
cdr3_nt: TGTGCCAGCAGTTCCCTCTCAGGGGCGGTCTATGGCTACACCTTC
cdr3_aa: CASSSLSGAVYGYTF

clone_size: -
d_call: -
cdr3_length: 14
j_call: TRBJ2-6
v_call: TRBV7-6
cdr3_nt: TGTGCCAGCAGCTCCCCTAGTAGGGCCAACGTCCTGACTTTC
cdr3_aa: CASSSPSRANVLTF

clone_size: -
d_call: -
cdr3_length: 13
j_call: TRBJ2-1
v_call: TRBV28
cdr3_nt: TGTGCCAGCAGTCCGGGCCGTTCTGATGAGCAGTTCTTC
cdr3_aa: CASSPGRSDEQFF

clone_size: -
d_call: -
cdr3_length: 14
j_call: TRBJ2-1
v_call: TRBV5-1
cdr3_nt: TGCGCCAGCAGCTCATACCGGGACATCAATGAGCAGTTCTTC
cdr3_aa: CASSSYRDINEQFF

clone_size: -
d_call: TRBD1
cdr3_length: 14
j_call: TRBJ1-1
v_call: TRBV18
cdr3_nt: TGTGCCAGCTCACTTCGTCAGGGGGAAGCTGAAGCTTTCTTT
cdr3_aa: CASSLRQGEAEAFF

clone_size: -
d_call: -
cdr3_length: 15
j_call: TRBJ2-5
v_call: TRBV5-4
cdr3_nt: TGTGCCAGCAGCTTGGAGGGACGGAAAAGAGAATCCCAGTACTTC
cdr3_aa: CASSLEGRKRESQYF

clone_size: -
d_call: -
cdr3_length: 15
j_call: TRBJ2-7
v_call: TRBV9
cdr3_nt: TGTGCCAGCAGCCCGTTGGGGGACGGGCCCTACGAGCAGTACTTC
cdr3_aa: CASSPLGDGPYEQYF

clone_size: -
d_call: -
cdr3_length: 15
j_call: TRBJ1-4
v_call: TRBV2
cdr3_nt: TGTGCCAGCAGTGAAGCGTATGGGGGCTCGGAAAAACTGTTTTTT
cdr3_aa: CASSEAYGGSEKLFF

clone_size: once
d_call: TRBD2
cdr3_length: 15
j_call: TRBJ2-7
v_call: TRBV5-1
cdr3_nt: TGCGCCAGCAGCTTTACTAGCGGATCATACTACGAGCAGTACTTC
cdr3_aa: CASSFTSGSYYEQYF

clone_size: -
d_call: -
cdr3_length: 17
j_call: TRBJ2-7
v_call: TRBV5-4
cdr3_nt: TGTGCCAGCAGCCAAGATCTTCTCGGGGGGCTTGGGTACGAGCAGTACTTC
cdr3_aa: CASSQDLLGGLGYEQYF

clone_size: once
d_call: -
cdr3_length: 13
j_call: TRBJ1-2
v_call: TRBV2
cdr3_nt: TGTGCCAGCAGTGAGGGGGAAGGATATGGCTACACCTTC
cdr3_aa: CASSEGEGYGYTF

clone_size: -
d_call: -
cdr3_length: 13
j_call: TRBJ1-1
v_call: TRBV2
cdr3_nt: TGTGCCAGCAGTGCACAGGGTAACACTGAAGCTTTCTTT
cdr3_aa: CASSAQGNTEAFF

clone_size: -
d_call: -
cdr3_length: 14
j_call: TRBJ1-1
v_call: TRBV5-1
cdr3_nt: TGCGCCAGCAGCTTAAGGGGAGGGAACACTGAAGCTTTCTTT
cdr3_aa: CASSLRGGNTEAFF

clone_size: -
d_call: -
cdr3_length: 13
j_call: TRBJ2-7
v_call: TRBV10-3
cdr3_nt: TGTGCCACCCAAGGGGGGGAGCCCTACGAGCAGTACTTC
cdr3_aa: CATQGGEPYEQYF

clone_size: -
d_call: -
cdr3_length: 15
j_call: TRBJ1-3
v_call: TRBV19
cdr3_nt: TGTGCCAGTACCTCGACAGCGACCCACCGGCACACCATATATTTT
cdr3_aa: CASTSTATHRHTIYF

clone_size: -
d_call: TRBD2
cdr3_length: 14
j_call: TRBJ2-1
v_call: TRBV18
cdr3_nt: TGTGCCAGCTCCAGACTAGCGGGGGGGAGTGAGCAGTTCTTC
cdr3_aa: CASSRLAGGSEQFF

clone_size: once
d_call: TRBD2
cdr3_length: 15
j_call: TRBJ2-3
v_call: TRBV9
cdr3_nt: TGTGCCAGCAGCGTAGTAGCGGGGGCCACAGATACGCAGTATTTT
cdr3_aa: CASSVVAGATDTQYF

clone_size: -
d_call: -
cdr3_length: 16
j_call: TRBJ2-7
v_call: TRBV5-1
cdr3_nt: TGCGCCAGCAGCTTGGTTCATTGGGAGAGTACCTACGAGCAGTACTTC
cdr3_aa: CASSLVHWESTYEQYF

clone_size: -
d_call: -
cdr3_length: 13
j_call: TRBJ2-7
v_call: TRBV7-2
cdr3_nt: TGTGCCAGCAGCCCGCCTCCCTCCTACGAGCAGTACTTC
cdr3_aa: CASSPPPSYEQYF

clone_size: -
d_call: TRBD2
cdr3_length: 16
j_call: TRBJ2-1
v_call: TRBV10-1
cdr3_nt: TGCGCCAGCAGTCCCTTTCCGGGACTAGGTAAGGATGAGCAGTTCTTC
cdr3_aa: CASSPFPGLGKDEQFF

clone_size: once
d_call: -
cdr3_length: 16
j_call: TRBJ1-3
v_call: TRBV9
cdr3_nt: TGTGCCAGCAGCGCGCGGGGGGCGCTGTCTGGAAACACCATATATTTT
cdr3_aa: CASSARGALSGNTIYF

clone_size: -
d_call: TRBD1
cdr3_length: 16
j_call: TRBJ2-7
v_call: TRBV10-1
cdr3_nt: TGCGCCAGCAGTGCATTACCCGGACAGGGACACTACGAGCAGTACTTC
cdr3_aa: CASSALPGQGHYEQYF

clone_size: -
d_call: TRBD1
cdr3_length: 14
j_call: TRBJ1-1
v_call: TRBV5-1
cdr3_nt: TGCGCCAGCAGCCCGGGACAGGCTTACACTGAAGCTTTCTTT
cdr3_aa: CASSPGQAYTEAFF

clone_size: -
d_call: -
cdr3_length: 16
j_call: TRBJ1-1
v_call: TRBV28
cdr3_nt: TGTGCCAGCAGACTGGGGTGGCAGGGTCGATACACTGAAGCTTTCTTT
cdr3_aa: CASRLGWQGRYTEAFF

clone_size: -
d_call: -
cdr3_length: 13
j_call: TRBJ1-2
v_call: TRBV2
cdr3_nt: TGTGCCAGCGCCCCCCCCCGGAACTATGGCTACACCTTC
cdr3_aa: CASAPPRNYGYTF

clone_size: -
d_call: TRBD1
cdr3_length: 14
j_call: TRBJ2-7
v_call: TRBV10-3
cdr3_nt: TGTGCCATCAGGGGGGACAGGGGGATCTACGAGCAGTACTTC
cdr3_aa: CAIRGDRGIYEQYF

clone_size: -
d_call: TRBD2
cdr3_length: 14
j_call: TRBJ2-1
v_call: TRBV7-6
cdr3_nt: TGTGCCAGCACTAGCGGCGGACCTTACAATGAGCAGTTCTTC
cdr3_aa: CASTSGGPYNEQFF

clone_size: -
d_call: -
cdr3_length: 14
j_call: TRBJ2-1
v_call: TRBV4-1
cdr3_nt: TGCGCCAGCCGGGTTTTGGGTGGCTACAATGAGCAGTTCTTC
cdr3_aa: CASRVLGGYNEQFF

clone_size: -
d_call: -
cdr3_length: 11
j_call: TRBJ2-7
v_call: TRBV5-1
cdr3_nt: TGCGCCAGCAGCTCGTCTTACGAGCAGTACTTC
cdr3_aa: CASSSSYEQYF

clone_size: -
d_call: -
cdr3_length: 15
j_call: TRBJ1-2
v_call: TRBV9
cdr3_nt: TGTGCCAGCAGCCCCAGTAGTCAGGTTGGCTATGGCTACACCTTC
cdr3_aa: CASSPSSQVGYGYTF

clone_size: -
d_call: -
cdr3_length: 15
j_call: TRBJ2-3
v_call: TRBV7-2
cdr3_nt: TGTGCCAGCAGCTTTGGGGCCCCTAGCACAGATACGCAGTATTTT
cdr3_aa: CASSFGAPSTDTQYF

clone_size: few
d_call: -
cdr3_length: 18
j_call: TRBJ1-1
v_call: TRBV30
cdr3_nt: TGTGCCTGGATCCGGATGAAGAGGGGCCGGGGTTCGAACACTGAAGCTTTCTTT
cdr3_aa: CAWIRMKRGRGSNTEAFF

clone_size: -
d_call: -
cdr3_length: 12
j_call: TRBJ1-3
v_call: TRBV25-1
cdr3_nt: TGTGCCAGCCACCGGGAGGGAAACACCATATATTTT
cdr3_aa: CASHREGNTIYF

clone_size: -
d_call: TRBD2
cdr3_length: 16
j_call: TRBJ2-7
v_call: TRBV5-4
cdr3_nt: TGTGCCAGCAGCTTACCGACCGGGACTAGCGGCTACGAGCAGTACTTC
cdr3_aa: CASSLPTGTSGYEQYF

clone_size: -
d_call: -
cdr3_length: 13
j_call: TRBJ2-3
v_call: TRBV30
cdr3_nt: TGTGCCTGGAACGACGGGAGCATAGATACGCAGTATTTT
cdr3_aa: CAWNDGSIDTQYF

clone_size: -
d_call: -
cdr3_length: 15
j_call: TRBJ1-6
v_call: TRBV30
cdr3_nt: TGTGCCTGGAGTGTTGCCCCGGGCCCAAATTCACCCCTCCACTTT
cdr3_aa: CAWSVAPGPNSPLHF

clone_size: -
d_call: -
cdr3_length: 14
j_call: TRBJ1-3
v_call: TRBV14
cdr3_nt: TGTGCCAGCAGCCGACAAAAGAAGGGAAACACCATATATTTT
cdr3_aa: CASSRQKKGNTIYF

clone_size: -
d_call: TRBD2
cdr3_length: 17
j_call: TRBJ2-3
v_call: TRBV7-8
cdr3_nt: TGTGCCAGCAGCGGACTAGCGGGAGATAGGTTCACAGATACGCAGTATTTT
cdr3_aa: CASSGLAGDRFTDTQYF